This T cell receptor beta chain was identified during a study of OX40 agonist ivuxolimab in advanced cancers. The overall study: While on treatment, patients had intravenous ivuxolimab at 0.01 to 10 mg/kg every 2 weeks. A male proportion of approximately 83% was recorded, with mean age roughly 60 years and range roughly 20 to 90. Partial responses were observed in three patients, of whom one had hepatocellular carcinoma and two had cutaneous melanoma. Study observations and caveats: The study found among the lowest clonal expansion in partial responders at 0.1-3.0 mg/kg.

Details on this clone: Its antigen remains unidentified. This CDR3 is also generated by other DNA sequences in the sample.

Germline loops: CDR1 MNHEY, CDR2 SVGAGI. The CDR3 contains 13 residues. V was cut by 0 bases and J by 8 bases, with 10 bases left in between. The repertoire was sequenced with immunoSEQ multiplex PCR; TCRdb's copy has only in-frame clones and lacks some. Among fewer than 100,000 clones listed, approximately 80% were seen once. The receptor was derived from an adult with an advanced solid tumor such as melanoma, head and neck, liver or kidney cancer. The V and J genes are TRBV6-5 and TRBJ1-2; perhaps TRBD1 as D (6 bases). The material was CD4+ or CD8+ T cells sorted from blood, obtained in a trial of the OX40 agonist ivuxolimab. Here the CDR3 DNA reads TGTGCCAGCAGTTACTCGGGGGCGGGAGGCTACACCTTC. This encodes CASSYSGAGGYTF.